Here is one TCR beta chain with its context. The antigen is not known. Sequencing used immunoSEQ multiplex PCR; TCRdb keeps in-frame clones, though not all of them. The table lists just under 55,000 clones, about 90% of them singletons. This entry is derived from a study of graft-versus-host responses after intestinal transplantation. Study-level information: Tacrolimus plus steroids were given to all recipients for around three years, preceded by anti-thymocyte globulin induction. Study-level points and caveats: Present in recipient marrow, GvH clones included some that appeared first in ileum or blood. Some patients had graft-donor T cell macrochimerism, and their allografts showed high graft-versus-host to host-versus-graft clonal ratios. Early post-transplant falls in HvG clones accompanied the peak levels of circulating GvH clones.

This CDR3 is 17 amino acids long. Unmatched junction bases numbered 8, after V lost 0 bases and J lost 1 base. The germline V gene encodes CDR1 MGHRA and CDR2 YSYEKL. The receptor was derived from a human patient who received an intestinal transplant, so some T cells may come from the graft donor. The genes are TRBV4-1 and TRBJ2-7; 8 nucleotides agree with TRBD2. This specimen was PBMCs, taken nearly 670 days after intestinal transplant. The CDR3 sequence is CASSQDGYLAGSYEQYF. In DNA, the CDR3 is TGCGCCAGCAGCCAAGATGGGTACTTAGCGGGGTCCTACGAGCAGTACTTC.